These 32 T cell receptor beta chains share one sample of origin, sequenced in a study of regulatory T cells in long-lasting Graves disease. Sequencing libraries for TCR beta were prepared with iRepertoire HTBI primers and Arm-PCR of CDR3 regions. TCRdb processed the multiplex PCR reads anew with MiXCR; each CDR3 protein has one entry. The sample gives about 660,000 distinct CDR3 sequences, 25% to 35% of which show up once; about two fifths is in the top ten. The time point denotes: persistent/refractory GD, antithyroid drugs over 5 years with positive TRAb. After RNA was extracted from PBMCs, the TCR library was made from it. The material was peripheral blood mononuclear cells (PBMCs), obtained when the disease was refractory, from a patient treated with antithyroid drugs. The receptors stem from a female donor with Graves disease.

The chain combines TRBV7-9 with TRBJ2-7; unclear D gene. This CDR3 is built from 15 residues. With 3 bases removed from V and 0 bases from J, the gap between germline ends came to 12 bases. CDR1 and CDR2 (germline): SEHNR, FQNEAQ (reference sequence). The CDR3 coding sequence is TGTGCCAGCAGCTTCTACCCTCATACCTCCTACGAGCAGTACTTC. It encodes CASSFYPHTSYEQYF. The variable domain in full, with the rest retrieved from reference TRBV7-9 and TRBJ2-7, is DTGVSQNPRHKITKRGQNVTFRCDPISEHNRLYWYRQTLGQGPEFLTYFQNEAQLEKSRLLSDRFSAERPKGSFSTLEIQRTEQGDSAMYLCASSFYPHTSYEQYFGPGTRLTVT.

V and J are TRBV24-1 and TRBJ2-2; tentatively, D is TRBD1 (6 bases). V was trimmed by 4 bases and J by 4 bases, leaving 9 bases between them. Germline V gives CDR1 KGHDR, CDR2 SFDVKD. This CDR3 is 14 amino acids long. In DNA form, the CDR3 reads TGTGCCACCAGTGAACAAGGGGGCACCGGGGAGCTGTTTTTT. It is translated as CATSEQGGTGELFF.

This clonotype has a single count. The junction differs from germline at one of its ends, possibly a read error. As DNA, the CDR3 is TGCGCCAGCAGCTTCAGATCCCGGGACTCGAGCTCCTACGAGCAGTACTTC. It codes for CASSFRSRDSSSYEQYF. V and J are TRBV9 and TRBJ2-7; D is possibly TRBD2 (6 bases). The CDR3 contains 17 residues. CDR1 is SGDLS, CDR2 YYNGEE, per germline.

This clonotype was recorded many times. The J gene is TRBJ2-2, the V gene TRBV12-3 or TRBV12-4; 9 nucleotides agree with TRBD1. V shed 0 bases, J shed 6 bases, and the junction held 11 bases outside the gene matches. The CDR3 sequence is 18 residues long. CDR3 sequence (DNA): TGTGCCAGCAGTTTAGCGAAATTAACAGGGGGCTCGTCCGGGGAGCTGTTTTTT. Translated: CASSLAKLTGGSSGELFF.

The V call is TRBV28, the J call TRBJ1-5; no clear D. The germline CDR1 and CDR2 sequences are MDHEN and SYDVKM. The CDR3 totals 13 residues. The V and J ends lost 7 bases and 7 bases respectively, with 14 bases between them. Written as DNA, the CDR3 is TGTGCCAGCATTCAAAGGTTTGGGCAGCCCCAGCATTTT. Protein: CASIQRFGQPQHF.

This clonotype was counted at least ten times. The chain couples TRBV6-1 to TRBJ1-2; unclear D gene. With 6 bases removed from V and 4 bases from J, the gap between germline ends came to 3 bases. Germline V CDR1 and CDR2: MNHNS, SASEGT. This CDR3 spans 10 amino acids. For the CDR3, the DNA is TGTGCCAGCAGCTTCTATGGCTACACCTTC. Its translation: CASSFYGYTF.

This clonotype was recorded many times. This chain links TRBV6-2 or TRBV6-3 with TRBJ1-2; D is ambiguous. Germline V lookup: CDR1 MNHEY, CDR2 SVGEGT. This CDR3 has 12 residues. V gave up 4 bases and J gave up 10 bases, with 13 bases separating them. CDR3 loop: CASSFDARDYTF. The CDR3 DNA is TGTGCCAGCAGTTTCGACGCTAGAGACTACACCTTC.

This clonotype was found a few times. The CDR3 DNA reads TGTGCCAGCGGGGATCTCTACGAGCAGTACTTC. Translation: CASGDLYEQYF. The rearrangement uses TRBV6-1 and TRBJ2-7; D unresolved. CDR3 size: 11 residues. CDR1 is MNHNS, CDR2 SASEGT, per germline. Trimming stripped 8 bases from V and 3 bases from J, with 8 bases between.

This clonotype came up once. The V gene is TRBV20-1, the J gene TRBJ2-2; TRBD2 matches 7 bases. CDR3 length: 12 residues. J gave up 6 bases and V 7 bases, and 5 bases lay outside the gene matches. Germline V gives CDR1 DFQATT, CDR2 SNEGSKA (reference sequence). The CDR3 DNA reads as TGCAGTGATCGACTAGCTCCCGGGGAGCTGTTTTTT. It codes for CSDRLAPGELFF.

This clonotype occurred a few times. The gene calls are TRBV29-1 and TRBJ2-7, with D maybe TRBD1 (5 bases). Germline values: CDR1 SQVTM, CDR2 ANQGSEA. V was pared by 0 bases and J by 7 bases, with 13 bases between. CDR3 length: 13 residues. This chain's CDR3 is CSVEDPGHPEQYF. CDR3 DNA sequence: TGCAGCGTTGAAGATCCTGGACATCCAGAGCAGTACTTC.

This clonotype was picked up a small number of times. The chain links TRBV5-1 to TRBJ2-6; TRBD2 might be the D (5 bases). CDR1 is SGHRS, CDR2 YFSETQ, per germline. There are 17 residues in the CDR3. V shed 4 bases and J shed 4 bases, with 18 bases lying between them. CDR3 DNA sequence: TGCGCCAGCAGCCTCAATCTCCTAGCACTCGGGGCCAACGTCCTGACTTTC. Amino acids: CASSLNLLALGANVLTF.

The gene calls are TRBV20-1 and TRBJ1-1; tentatively, D is TRBD1 (5 bases). V shed 4 bases and J shed 4 bases, with 19 bases lying between them. From germline, CDR1 is DFQATT and CDR2 SNEGSKA (reference sequence). This CDR3 is built from 15 residues. The CDR3 reads CSAKQAGGSVTEAFF. CDR3 sequence (DNA): TGCAGTGCTAAACAGGCGGGGGGGTCGGTCACTGAAGCTTTCTTT.

V and J are TRBV12-3 or TRBV12-4 and TRBJ1-2, with a possible D match to TRBD1 (6 bases). The CDR3 has 15 amino acids. Trimming cost V 3 bases and J 4 bases, with 15 bases left between them. CDR3 sequence reads: CASSFTQGSGYGYTF. The CDR3 DNA reads as TGTGCCAGCAGTTTCACACAGGGCTCGGGCTATGGCTACACCTTC.

This sequence joins TRBV12-5 and TRBJ2-3, with TRBD2 identical over 11 bases. V shed 7 bases and J 3 bases; nucleotides not matched to a gene: 3. The CDR3 is 14 residues long. The germline V gene encodes CDR1 LGHNT and CDR2 FRNRAP. DNA of the CDR3: TGTGCTAGTGCTCTAGCGGGAGGAACAGATACGCAGTATTTT. Its translation is CASALAGGTDTQYF.

The chain is built from TRBV4-1 and TRBJ1-4; D is unclear. The length of the CDR3 is 13 residues. V shed 8 bases and J shed 4 bases, with 11 bases lying between them. Germline lookup yields CDR1 MGHRA and CDR2 YSYEKL. CDR3 DNA: TGCGCCAGCGCTTGGGTGGTTAATGAAAAACTGTTTTTT. It is translated as CASAWVVNEKLFF.

In this sample, this clonotype turned up a few times. The chain is built from TRBV6-1 and TRBJ1-2, with D uncertain. The CDR3 length is 13 residues. Trimming shortened V by 4 bases and J by 4 bases, and 10 bases separated the two germline ends. Germline V gene sequence: CDR1 MNHNS, CDR2 SASEGT. This CDR3 reads CASSARRGYGYTF. The CDR3 DNA reads TGTGCCAGCAGTGCCAGACGAGGCTATGGCTACACCTTC.

The V gene is TRBV12-3 or TRBV12-4, the J gene TRBJ1-6, with D possibly TRBD1 on 6 matching bases. V gave up 6 bases and J gave up 5 bases, with 11 bases separating them. This CDR3 comprises 14 residues. The CDR3 region is CASRRDTHNSPLHF. CDR3 coding DNA: TGTGCCAGCAGACGGGACACCCATAATTCACCCCTCCACTTT.

This clonotype has a handful of counts. This CDR3 reads CASSIKFSRVNYGYTF. The CDR3 DNA follows: TGTGCCAGTAGTATAAAGTTCTCCAGGGTTAACTATGGCTACACCTTC. The V and J genes are TRBV19 and TRBJ1-2, with D maybe TRBD1 (5 bases). Trimming stripped 2 bases from V and 1 base from J, with 14 bases between. CDR3 length: 16 residues. Germline V CDR1 and CDR2: LNHDA, SQIVND (reference sequence). The full variable domain, completed using reference TRBV19 and TRBJ1-2, is DGGITQSPKYLFRKEGQNVTLSCEQNLNHDAMYWYRQDPGQGLRLIYYSQIVNDFQKGDIAEGYSVSREKKESFPLTVTSAQKNPTAFYLCASSIKFSRVNYGYTFGSGTRLTVV.

This clonotype was seen more than once but under ten times. This chain connects TRBV6-2 or TRBV6-3 to TRBJ1-2; a possible D gene is TRBD1 (5 bases). Germline V gene lookup returns CDR1 MNHEY and CDR2 SVGEGT. Between the trimmed V and J ends, which lost 0 bases and 4 bases, there was a span of 12 bases. The CDR3 loop spans 15 amino acids. The chain's CDR3 is CASSYSSGDSYGYTF. In nucleotides, the CDR3 is TGTGCCAGCAGTTACTCTTCGGGGGATTCCTATGGCTACACCTTC.

This clonotype has at least ten counts. The chain is built from TRBV12-3 or TRBV12-4 and TRBJ1-6; perhaps TRBD1 as D (5 bases). Trimming removed 3 bases at V and 14 bases at J, with 11 bases between. The CDR3 runs 12 residues. The CDR3 sequence: CASSLGGMTLHF. CDR3 nucleotides: TGTGCCAGCAGTTTGGGGGGGATGACCCTCCACTTT.

The genes are TRBV9 and TRBJ2-7; no firm D call. Germline V gene data show CDR1 as SGDLS and CDR2 as YYNGEE. CDR3 length: 14 residues. The germline V and J ends were trimmed by 2 bases and 2 bases, with 11 bases remaining between them. The DNA for the CDR3 is TGTGCCAGCAGCGTGAAGGAAACCCCCTACGAGCAGTACTTC. Its protein is CASSVKETPYEQYF.

This clonotype showed up many times. The rearrangement uses TRBV28 and TRBJ2-7; D is possibly TRBD1 (6 bases). Trimming cost V 7 bases and J 2 bases, with 15 bases left between them. The germline gives CDR1 MDHEN, CDR2 SYDVKM. This CDR3 is 14 amino acids long. CDR3 in DNA: TGTGCCAGCACCCTGACAGGCTTCACCTACGAGCAGTACTTC. It encodes CASTLTGFTYEQYF.

The chain joins TRBV15 to TRBJ1-5; 9 bases map to TRBD1. Germline loops: CDR1 LNHNV, CDR2 YYDKDF (reference sequence). This CDR3 is built from 19 residues. V gave up 1 base and J gave up 2 bases; unmatched junction bases: 12. The CDR3 here is CATSRGLQGASKGNQPQHF. CDR3 in DNA: TGTGCCACCAGCAGAGGCTTACAGGGGGCGAGTAAGGGCAATCAGCCCCAGCATTTT.

The rearrangement links TRBV29-1 to TRBJ1-5; tentative D call: TRBD1 (5 bases). This CDR3 has 15 residues. Germline CDR1 and CDR2: SQVTM and ANQGSEA. V dropped 4 bases and J dropped 6 bases, with 19 bases sitting between them. This CDR3 reads CSVVVPGRVSQPQHF. DNA of the CDR3: TGCAGCGTTGTGGTTCCTGGCAGGGTGAGTCAGCCCCAGCATTTT.

This clonotype was seen many times. The V gene is TRBV11-2, the J gene TRBJ1-1, with D perhaps matching TRBD1 (5 bases). Germline loops: CDR1 SGHAT, CDR2 FQNNGV. This CDR3 spans 13 amino acids. Trimming removed 1 base at V and 8 bases at J, with 11 bases between. CDR3 nucleotides: TGTGCCAGCAGCTTAGCAGAATACAGGGAAGCTTTCTTT. It encodes CASSLAEYREAFF.

The gene calls are TRBV20-1 and TRBJ1-4; D not certain. This CDR3 contains 17 residues. V gave up 4 bases and J gave up 0 bases, with 18 bases separating them. Germline V CDR1 and CDR2: DFQATT, SNEGSKA (reference sequence). CDR3 DNA sequence: TGCAGTGCTACCCAATACAAACTCGAAGCAACTAATGAAAAACTGTTTTTT. This gives the protein CSATQYKLEATNEKLFF.

The J gene is TRBJ2-3, the V gene TRBV12-3 or TRBV12-4; D uncertain. The length of the CDR3 is 13 residues. Trimming pared 3 bases from V and 2 bases from J, leaving 6 bases between. Here the CDR3 DNA reads TGTGCCAGCAGTTTCTCCGACACAGATACGCAGTATTTT. Translated: CASSFSDTDTQYF.

This clonotype was seen just once. The chain joins TRBV9 to TRBJ1-5; 8 nucleotides line up with TRBD1. J lost 4 bases, V lost 5 bases, and 8 bases had no gene match. Germline CDR1 SGDLS, CDR2 YYNGEE. The CDR3 contains 15 residues. This CDR3 is CASRASRQGNQPQHF. The CDR3 nucleotides read TGTGCCAGCAGGGCAAGCAGACAGGGGAATCAGCCCCAGCATTTT. The variable domain in full, with the rest retrieved from reference TRBV9 and TRBJ1-5, is DSGVTQTPKHLITATGQRVTLRCSPRSGDLSVYWYQQSLDQGLQFLIQYYNGEERAKGNILERFSAQQFPDLHSELNLSSLELGDSALYFCASRASRQGNQPQHFGDGTRLSIL.

The J gene is TRBJ2-7, the V gene TRBV10-1; D gene ambiguous. The CDR3 consists of 14 residues. V lost 4 bases, J lost 2 bases, and 12 bases lay in between. Germline CDR1 and CDR2: WNHNN and SYGVQD (reference sequence). The CDR3 loop reads CASSVTGSTYEQYF. CDR3 coding DNA: TGCGCCAGCAGTGTCACGGGTTCCACCTACGAGCAGTACTTC.

This clonotype was counted only a few times. This chain's CDR3 is CASQLEGPQHF. DNA of the CDR3: TGTGCCAGCCAACTCGAGGGGCCCCAGCATTTT. The genes are TRBV28 and TRBJ1-5; D ambiguous. The germline gives CDR1 MDHEN, CDR2 SYDVKM. V was pared by 8 bases and J by 9 bases, with 11 bases between. The CDR3 runs to 11 residues.

The chain carries TRBV3-1 and TRBJ2-7; 11 bases fit TRBD2. Germline trimming cut 1 base from V and 7 bases from J; bases unmatched to any gene: 9. This CDR3 has 16 amino acids. Germline V gene lookup returns CDR1 LGHDT and CDR2 YNNKEL (reference sequence). The CDR3 bases are TGTGCCAGCAGCCAAGGAACTAGCGGGAGAAAACGTGAGCAGTACTTC. This gives the protein CASSQGTSGRKREQYF.

About this clonotype itself: With a much larger clone just one base away, this may be a read error. The rearrangement links TRBV12-5 to TRBJ1-2; 8 nucleotides agree with TRBD1. CDR1 is LGHNT and CDR2 is FRNRAP in the germline V gene. The J segment lost 6 bases and the V segment lost 6 bases, leaving 9 bases of the junction unmatched. CDR3 length: 14 residues. CDR3 sequence (DNA): TGTGCTAGTGGAACGGACAGGGTCCGGGATGGCTACACCTTC. This codes for CASGTDRVRDGYTF.